What follows are 21 T cell receptor beta chains derived from one specimen sequenced in a study of shared clonotypes between healthy human individuals. Libraries were prepared by immunoSEQ multiplex PCR; TCRdb keeps only in-frame clonotypes and omits some of them. The sample carries a few million clones, approximately 90% recorded once. Sample: naive CD4+ T cells sorted from blood. This sample's subset: CD45RA+ positively selected. The source of these receptors is a man aged 18 to 29 in good health.

This clone occurred a few times. The J gene is TRBJ2-1, the V gene TRBV7-2, with D unclear. The CDR3 has 15 amino acids. V lost 5 bases to trimming and J lost 5 bases, with 16 bases between them. Germline-derived CDR1 and CDR2 are SGHTA and FQGNSA. The CDR3 here is CASSHFGDQDNEQFF. In DNA, the CDR3 is TGTGCCAGCAGCCACTTTGGCGACCAGGACAATGAGCAGTTCTTC.

In the case of this clone: The sample carries other DNA sequences with the same CDR3. The chain couples TRBV10-1 to TRBJ2-3, with a weak D call TRBD1 (6 bases). The V end was cut by 4 bases, the J end by 2 bases, with 10 bases between. The CDR3 runs 14 residues. Germline V lookup: CDR1 WNHNN, CDR2 SYGVQD (reference sequence). CDR3 coding DNA: TGCGCCAGCAGTGGGGGGACATCCACAGATACGCAGTATTTT. This codes for CASSGGTSTDTQYF.

The CDR3 DNA follows: TGTGCCAGCAGTTACTCGCTGGGGCGGGAGCAGTACTTC. Amino acid sequence: CASSYSLGREQYF. This chain uses TRBV6-5 with TRBJ2-7, with D perhaps TRBD1 (5 bases). The V end was cut by 0 bases, the J end by 7 bases, with 10 bases between. Germline V gives CDR1 MNHEY, CDR2 SVGAGI. The CDR3 runs to 13 residues.

The chain recombines TRBV6-5 with TRBJ1-4, with D maybe TRBD1 (5 bases). This CDR3 comprises 15 residues. Germline loops: CDR1 MNHEY, CDR2 SVGAGI. V was trimmed by 4 bases and J by 5 bases, leaving 14 bases between them. The CDR3 sequence is CASSSYTRVNEKLFF. As DNA, the CDR3 is TGTGCCAGCAGTTCATACACCAGGGTGAATGAAAAACTGTTTTTT.

The rearrangement links TRBV15 to TRBJ1-5; no firm D call. V lost 5 bases and J lost 0, with 5 bases in between. The V gene's germline CDR1 is LNHNV and CDR2 YYDKDF (reference sequence). The CDR3 sequence is 13 residues long. The CDR3 region is CATSLNSNQPQHF. Here the CDR3 DNA reads TGTGCCACCAGCCTTAATAGCAATCAGCCCCAGCATTTT. The variable domain in full, with the rest retrieved from reference TRBV15 and TRBJ1-5, is DAMVIQNPRYQVTQFGKPVTLSCSQTLNHNVMYWYQQKSSQAPKLLFHYYDKDFNNEADTPDNFQSRRPNTSFCFLDIRSPGLGDTAMYLCATSLNSNQPQHFGDGTRLSIL.

In this sample, this clone turned up once. The chain links TRBV19 to TRBJ2-2; D gene unclear. V lost 6 bases to trimming and J lost 1 base, with 9 bases between them. The length of the CDR3 is 14 residues. The germline CDR1 and CDR2 sequences are LNHDA and SQIVND (reference sequence). The CDR3: CASRQTRNTGELFF. The CDR3 DNA reads as TGTGCCAGTAGACAGACCAGGAACACCGGGGAGCTGTTTTTT.

The J gene is TRBJ2-5, the V gene TRBV7-9; 9 nucleotides agree with TRBD1. Looked up from germline, CDR1 is SEHNR and CDR2 is FQNEAQ (reference sequence). This CDR3 spans 18 amino acids. Losses at the gene ends were 0 bases for V and 4 bases for J; bases not matched to a gene: 12. CDR3 coding DNA: TGTGCCAGCAGCTTAGCGTATCTCCCGGACAGGGGTCGAGAGACCCAGTACTTC. Protein sequence: CASSLAYLPDRGRETQYF.

The chain joins TRBV18 to TRBJ1-6; D might be TRBD1 (5 bases). The CDR3 is 14 residues long. Trimming stripped 1 base from V and 6 bases from J, with 7 bases between. Germline lookup yields CDR1 KGHSH and CDR2 LQKENI. The CDR3 nucleotides read TGTGCCAGCTCACCACGGGGGTTTAATTCACCCCTCCACTTT. This sequence encodes CASSPRGFNSPLHF.

The V call is TRBV10-1, the J call TRBJ2-5; D possibly matches TRBD1 or TRBD2 (6 bases each). CDR3 length: 13 amino acids. From germline, CDR1 is WNHNN and CDR2 SYGVQD (reference sequence). The V end lost 2 bases, the J end lost 6 bases, and 10 bases lay between the germline ends. CDR3 DNA sequence: TGCGCCAGCAGTGAGAGCCGGGGGCAGACCCAGTACTTC. Its translation is CASSESRGQTQYF.

The chain uses TRBV6-6 and TRBJ1-2; TRBD1 is a possible D gene (6 bases). V lost 6 bases and J 6 bases, leaving 11 bases between the germline ends. The germline CDR1 and CDR2 sequences are MNHNY and SVGAGI (reference sequence). The CDR3 has 12 residues. The CDR3 sequence is CASRQGKHGYTF. The CDR3, as DNA: TGTGCCAGCAGACAGGGAAAGCATGGCTACACCTTC.

The genes are TRBV30 and TRBJ2-3; 9 positions match TRBD1. The CDR3 has 14 residues. Germline V CDR1 and CDR2: GTSNPN, SVGIG (reference sequence). J was trimmed by 4 bases and V by 2 bases; bases with no gene match: 4. CDR3 amino acids: CAWSRTGVADTQYF. The CDR3 coding sequence is TGTGCCTGGAGTCGGACAGGGGTGGCAGATACGCAGTATTTT.

This clone has a single count. The J gene is TRBJ1-1, the V gene TRBV7-9; D is unresolved. The V gene lost 2 bases and the J gene lost 7 bases, with 11 bases spanning the gap. CDR1 is SEHNR and CDR2 is FQNEAQ in the germline V gene (reference sequence). The CDR3 is 13 amino acids. CDR3 DNA sequence: TGTGCCAGCAGCTTATCGCAGCCAGATGAAGCTTTCTTT. Translating gives CASSLSQPDEAFF.

This clone appeared once. V is TRBV30 and J is TRBJ2-7; 7 bases map to TRBD1. The CDR3 consists of 13 residues. CDR1 is GTSNPN and CDR2 is SVGIG in the germline V gene (reference sequence). The J segment lost 2 bases and the V segment lost 1 base, leaving 2 bases of the junction unmatched. In DNA, the CDR3 is TGTGCCTGGAGTGGGGGACAGACCTACGAGCAGTACTTC. Translation: CAWSGGQTYEQYF.

The chain has TRBV7-8 and TRBJ2-2, with 10 bases that match TRBD2. Germline V gene lookup returns CDR1 SGHVS and CDR2 FQNEAQ. V was clipped by 3 bases and J by 6 bases; unmatched bases: 1. CDR3 length: 14 residues. CDR3 bases: TGTGCCAGCAGCTTCCTAGCGGGAGCCGGGGAGCTGTTTTTT. Encoded protein: CASSFLAGAGELFF.

The genes are TRBV7-2 and TRBJ2-4; TRBD2 might be the D (5 bases). The CDR3 length is 16 residues. Germline V lookup: CDR1 SGHTA, CDR2 FQGNSA. V was pared by 5 bases and J by 0 bases, with 14 bases between. CDR3 sequence reads: CASSETSGLAKNIQYF. In nucleotides, the CDR3 is TGTGCCAGCAGCGAGACCAGCGGACTAGCCAAAAACATTCAGTACTTC.

This clone was observed a few times. The V and J genes are TRBV28 and TRBJ2-5; the D gene is possibly TRBD2 (7 bases). The germline gives CDR1 MDHEN, CDR2 SYDVKM. This CDR3 region has 13 residues. Trimming pared 9 bases from V and 5 bases from J, leaving 16 bases between. The CDR3: CASTRGAMETQYF. The CDR3 DNA sequence: TGTGCCAGTACTCGGGGGGCCATGGAGACCCAGTACTTC.

The CDR3: CASSQEAGGSPIHTEAFF. In DNA form, the CDR3 reads TGCGCCAGCAGCCAAGAAGCGGGGGGGAGCCCAATACACACTGAAGCTTTCTTT. The chain carries TRBV4-3 and TRBJ1-1; D is perhaps TRBD1 (5 bases). Trimming took 0 bases from V and 3 from J, leaving 20 bases between them. The CDR3 contains 18 residues. In germline, CDR1 is LGHNA, CDR2 YSLEER.

The rearrangement links TRBV7-9 to TRBJ1-1; 8 bases line up with TRBD1. The CDR3 is made up of 14 amino acids. The germline CDR1 and CDR2 sequences are SEHNR and FQNEAQ (reference sequence). V lost 5 bases to trimming and J lost 1 base; unmatched junction nucleotides: 3. CDR3 DNA: TGTGCCAGCAGCCAGGGGGCTGAGAACACTGAAGCTTTCTTT. Its translation: CASSQGAENTEAFF.

V usage is TRBV30 and J usage is TRBJ2-7; D is ambiguous. CDR3 size: 12 residues. Germline V gives CDR1 GTSNPN, CDR2 SVGIG (reference sequence). The germline V and J ends were trimmed by 1 base and 4 bases, with 8 bases remaining between them. CDR3: CAWSARFYEQYF. The CDR3, as DNA: TGTGCCTGGAGTGCCAGGTTTTACGAGCAGTACTTC.

V usage is TRBV18 and J usage is TRBJ2-5; 7 positions match TRBD1. The V gene end was trimmed by 4 bases and the J gene end by 0 bases; junction bases not matched to a gene: 8. Germline assignment: CDR1 KGHSH and CDR2 LQKENI. The CDR3 totals 16 residues. CDR3 DNA sequence: TGTGCCAGCTCACTCGGGGACAGAGCGTACCAAGAGACCCAGTACTTC. Encoded protein: CASSLGDRAYQETQYF.

This clone was found a few times. The rearrangement joins TRBV9 to TRBJ1-2; D gene ambiguous. This CDR3 region has 14 residues. V was clipped by 4 bases and J by 8 bases, with 18 bases between them. Germline V CDR1 and CDR2: SGDLS, YYNGEE. The CDR3 region is CASSSRPPGEGYTF. The CDR3, as DNA: TGTGCCAGCAGCTCTCGGCCCCCTGGGGAAGGCTACACCTTC. Together with reference TRBV9 and TRBJ1-2, the CDR3 gives the full variable domain: DSGVTQTPKHLITATGQRVTLRCSPRSGDLSVYWYQQSLDQGLQFLIQYYNGEERAKGNILERFSAQQFPDLHSELNLSSLELGDSALYFCASSSRPPGEGYTFGSGTRLTVV.